This T cell receptor beta chain was sequenced during a study of blood T cell repertoires in COVID-19. In the study overall: Sources were T cells, B-cell-depleted T cells, or PBMCs; the material itself was cDNA or gDNA.

In the original analysis: Estimates of nucleated cell counts were drawn from the amplification of reference gene primers. Sequenced by immunoSEQ multiplex PCR; TCRdb stores in-frame clones only, minus some. Clonal size and the V and J genes are those of that table, whereas D and trimming came from the DNA. The sample contains 100,000 to 150,000 clones, nearly 70% of which appear only once. This clone has only one observation. CDR1 and CDR2 from the germline V gene are SGHAT and FQNNGV. The CDR3 covers 14 residues. V was shortened by 5 bases and J by 1 base, with 11 bases between the two germline ends.

The sequenced material came from peripheral blood. This receptor was identified in a woman in her 70s with acute or convalescent COVID-19. This chain joins TRBV11-2 and TRBJ2-5; no reliable D call. This CDR3 is CASSPTAIQETQYF. In DNA, the CDR3 is TGTGCCAGCAGCCCAACTGCTATCCAAGAGACCCAGTACTTC. The full variable domain, with the rest looked up from reference TRBV11-2 and TRBJ2-5, is EAGVAQSPRYKIIEKRQSVAFWCNPISGHATLYWYQQILGQGPKLLIQFQNNGVVDDSQLPKDRFSAERLKGVDSTLKIQPAKLEDSAVYLCASSPTAIQETQYFGPGTRLLVL.